This entry describes one T cell receptor (beta chain). Its antigen is not identified. Noted time point: week 23, last vaccination. With topical imiquimod, each dose of the vaccine consisted of 300 ug of mutant IDH1 20-mer peptide. From germline, CDR1 is MNHEY and CDR2 SVGAGI. The CDR3 has 16 amino acids. The V gene end was trimmed by 0 bases and the J gene end by 5 bases; junction bases not matched to a gene: 7. Sequencing was performed with immunoSEQ multiplex PCR; in TCRdb, only in-frame clones are kept and a portion is missing. The sample lists about 55,000 clones, about four fifths occurring once. This sample stems from a study of a mutant IDH1 vaccine in newly diagnosed glioma. Study overall: The earlier regimen, radiotherapy, temozolomide, or both, was most often both.

The chain links TRBV6-5 to TRBJ1-2; 9 bases fit TRBD1. The sample in question was PBMCs, obtained from a glioma patient whose treatment included an IDH1 peptide vaccine. The receptor was isolated from a man aged 35 to 55 with glioma. CDR3 loop: CASSYSRTGAQYGYTF. CDR3 bases: TGTGCCAGCAGTTACTCCCGGACAGGGGCTCAATATGGCTACACCTTC.